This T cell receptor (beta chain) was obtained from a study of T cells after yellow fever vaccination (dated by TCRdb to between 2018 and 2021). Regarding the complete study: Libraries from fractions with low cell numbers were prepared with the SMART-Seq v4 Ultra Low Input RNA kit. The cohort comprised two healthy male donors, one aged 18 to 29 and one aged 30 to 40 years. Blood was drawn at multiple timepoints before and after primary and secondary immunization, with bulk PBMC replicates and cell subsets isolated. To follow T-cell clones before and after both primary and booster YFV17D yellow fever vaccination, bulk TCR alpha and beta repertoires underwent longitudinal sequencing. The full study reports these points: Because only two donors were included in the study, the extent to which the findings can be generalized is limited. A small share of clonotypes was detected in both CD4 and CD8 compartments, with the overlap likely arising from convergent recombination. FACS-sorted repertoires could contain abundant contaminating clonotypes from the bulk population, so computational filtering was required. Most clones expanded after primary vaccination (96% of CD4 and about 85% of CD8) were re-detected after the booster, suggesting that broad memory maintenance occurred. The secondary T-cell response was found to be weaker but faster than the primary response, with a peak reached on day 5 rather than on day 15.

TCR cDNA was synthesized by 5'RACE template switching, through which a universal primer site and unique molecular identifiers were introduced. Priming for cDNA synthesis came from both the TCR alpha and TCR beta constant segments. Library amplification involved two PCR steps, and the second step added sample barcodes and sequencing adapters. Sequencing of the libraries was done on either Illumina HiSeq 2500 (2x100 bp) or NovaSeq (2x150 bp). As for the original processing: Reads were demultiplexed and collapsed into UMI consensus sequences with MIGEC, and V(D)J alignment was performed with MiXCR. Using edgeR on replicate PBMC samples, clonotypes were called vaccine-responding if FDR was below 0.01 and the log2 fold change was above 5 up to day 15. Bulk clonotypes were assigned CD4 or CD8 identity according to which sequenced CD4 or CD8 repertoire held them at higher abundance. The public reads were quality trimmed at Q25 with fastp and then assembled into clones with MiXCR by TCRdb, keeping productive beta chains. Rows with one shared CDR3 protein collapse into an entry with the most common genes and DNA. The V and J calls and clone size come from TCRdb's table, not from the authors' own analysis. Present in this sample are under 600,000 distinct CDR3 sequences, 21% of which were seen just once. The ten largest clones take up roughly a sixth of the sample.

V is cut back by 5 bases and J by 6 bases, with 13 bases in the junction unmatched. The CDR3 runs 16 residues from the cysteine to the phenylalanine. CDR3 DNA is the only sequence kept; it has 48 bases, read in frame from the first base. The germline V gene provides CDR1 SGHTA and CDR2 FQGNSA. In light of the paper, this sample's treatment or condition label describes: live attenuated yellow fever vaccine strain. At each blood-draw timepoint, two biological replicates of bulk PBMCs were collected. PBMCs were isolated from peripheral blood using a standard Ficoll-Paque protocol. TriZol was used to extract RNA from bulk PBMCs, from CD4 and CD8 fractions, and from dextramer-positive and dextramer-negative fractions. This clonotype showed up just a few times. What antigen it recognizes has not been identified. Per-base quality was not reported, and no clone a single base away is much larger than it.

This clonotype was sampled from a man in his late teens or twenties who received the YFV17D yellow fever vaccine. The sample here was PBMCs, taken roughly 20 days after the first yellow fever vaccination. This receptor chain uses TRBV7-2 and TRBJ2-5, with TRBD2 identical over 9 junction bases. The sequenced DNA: TGTGCCAGCAGCCGGGATAGCGGGGGAGGTCTAAAGACCCAGTACTTC. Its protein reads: CASSRDSGGGLKTQYF.